This T cell receptor (beta chain) emerged from a study of T cell responses to AZD1222 COVID-19 vaccine. This clone was found once. Antigen: not known. The study's findings and limits: The study found Spike-specific TCR breadth and depth rose after two AZD1222 doses. Spike-wide coverage was observed for vaccine-associated CD4 TCRs, with dominant responses at 160-218 and 743-854. Donors, mostly white British, included more females; clonal diversity was possibly underestimated.

Germline values: CDR1 SGHTA, CDR2 FQGTGA. This CDR3 has 15 amino acids. Trimming stripped 4 bases from V and 4 bases from J, with 14 bases between. Clones were read by immunoSEQ multiplex PCR, and TCRdb kept only the in-frame ones, dropping some. The sample records around 180,000 clones, 80% to 90% being singletons. The sequence was collected from an adult in good health. This rearrangement joins TRBV7-3 to TRBJ2-1, with no clear D. The specimen comprised peripheral blood, sampled on day 0 of AZD1222 vaccination. CDR3 sequence: CASSSISDPYNEQFF. The DNA of the CDR3 is TGTGCCAGCAGCTCCATCTCCGACCCGTACAATGAGCAGTTCTTC.